The 14 T cell receptor beta chains below all came from one sample that was sequenced in a study of T cells in Graves' hyperthyroidism and ophthalmopathy. From RNA transcripts, TCR beta CDR3 regions were amplified. First-round RT-PCR of the TCR CDR3 relied on the HTBI primer set. TCRdb ran MiXCR on the multiplex PCR reads and lists one entry per CDR3 protein. The sample has approximately 270,000 distinct CDR3 sequences; less than 15% are singletons. The sample was blood. These receptors were obtained from a middle-aged woman with Graves' hyperthyroidism that later progressed to Graves' ophthalmopathy.

This clonotype came up many times. The chain carries TRBV7-9 and TRBJ2-2; the D is unclear. The CDR3 totals 17 residues. CDR1 and CDR2 (germline): SEHNR, FQNEAQ (reference sequence). The V gene lost 2 bases and the J gene lost 0 bases, with 13 bases spanning the gap. The CDR3 DNA sequence: TGTGCCAGCAGCTTATTGCTGGGTTCCTCGAACACCGGGGAGCTGTTTTTT. This encodes CASSLLLGSSNTGELFF.

This clonotype was counted at least ten times. This sequence joins TRBV28 and TRBJ1-6, with D perhaps TRBD1 (5 bases). With 5 bases removed from V and 9 bases from J, the gap between germline ends came to 14 bases. CDR3 length: 14 residues. Looked up from germline, CDR1 is MDHEN and CDR2 is SYDVKM. CDR3 protein: CASSLTGTSSPLHF. CDR3 in DNA: TGTGCCAGCAGTCTAACCGGGACGAGTTCACCCCTCCACTTT.

This clonotype was seen repeatedly, ten times or more. This chain connects TRBV7-6 to TRBJ2-1; D unresolved. CDR3 size: 12 residues. V gave up 6 bases and J gave up 5 bases, with 8 bases separating them. Germline loops: CDR1 SGHVS, CDR2 FNYEAQ. The CDR3 region is CASRDLNNEQFF. The CDR3, as DNA: TGTGCCAGCAGAGATTTAAACAATGAGCAGTTCTTC. Based on the CDR3 plus reference TRBV7-6 and TRBJ2-1, the full variable domain is GAGVSQSPRYKVTKRGQDVALRCDPISGHVSLYWYRQALGQGPEFLTYFNYEAQQDKSGLPNDRFSAERPEGSISTLTIQRTEQRDSAMYRCASRDLNNEQFFGPGTRLTVL.

The chain carries TRBV20-1 and TRBJ2-7; D is uncertain. The germline gives CDR1 DFQATT, CDR2 SNEGSKA (reference sequence). This CDR3 region has 11 residues. Trimming pared 7 bases from V and 3 bases from J, leaving 10 bases between. The CDR3 spells CSGEQDYEQYF. CDR3 coding DNA: TGCAGTGGAGAGCAGGACTACGAGCAGTACTTC.

This clonotype was recorded a few times. The chain joins TRBV20-1 to TRBJ2-1; TRBD2 matches 7 bases. The V segment lost 6 bases and the J segment 5 bases; nucleotides outside the gene matches: 7. Germline values: CDR1 DFQATT, CDR2 SNEGSKA (reference sequence). The CDR3 totals 13 residues. The CDR3 is CSAGGTINNEQFF. The CDR3, as DNA: TGCAGTGCCGGTGGGACTATTAACAATGAGCAGTTCTTC.

This clonotype was seen ten or more times. This chain connects TRBV20-1 to TRBJ1-3, with D unclear. Germline V gives CDR1 DFQATT, CDR2 SNEGSKA (reference sequence). V was pared by 4 bases and J by 6 bases, with 13 bases between. The CDR3 is made up of 13 amino acids. The CDR3 DNA sequence: TGCAGTGCTAATGGGGAGTCTAAAAACACCATATATTTT. Translation: CSANGESKNTIYF.

This clonotype was recorded a few times. The chain recombines TRBV6-6 with TRBJ2-1; TRBD2 agrees at 7 bases. Trimming at V came to 2 bases and at J to 0 bases, leaving 4 bases not matched to a gene. CDR3 length: 16 residues. Germline loops: CDR1 MNHNY, CDR2 SVGAGI (reference sequence). The CDR3 protein is CASSYGGGSSYNEQFF. The CDR3 coding sequence is TGTGCCAGCAGTTACGGGGGGGGGAGCTCCTACAATGAGCAGTTCTTC.

This clonotype was recorded at least ten times. The chain uses TRBV28 and TRBJ2-1, with 10 nucleotides matching TRBD2. V trimming: 8 bases; J trimming: 7 bases; junction bases outside the gene matches: 8. The length of the CDR3 is 14 residues. Germline loops: CDR1 MDHEN, CDR2 SYDVKM. Written as DNA, the CDR3 is TGTGCCAGCGGTACTAGCGGGGACCTGAATGAGCAGTTCTTC. Protein: CASGTSGDLNEQFF.

The chain combines TRBV6-1 with TRBJ2-7; 11 nucleotides align to TRBD2. The CDR3 sequence is 14 residues long. J lost 3 bases, V lost 5 bases, and 3 bases had no gene match. Germline-derived CDR1 and CDR2 are MNHNS and SASEGT. The DNA for the CDR3 is TGTGCCAGCAGTACGGGACTAGCGGTCTACGAGCAGTACTTC. Protein: CASSTGLAVYEQYF.

This clonotype was recorded at least ten times. This chain connects TRBV11-1 to TRBJ2-1, with TRBD2 matching over 8 bases. Germline V gene lookup returns CDR1 SGHAT and CDR2 FQDESV (reference sequence). This CDR3 region has 14 residues. With 3 bases clipped from V and 9 bases from J, the junction kept 7 bases outside the gene matches. In nucleotides, the CDR3 is TGTGCCAGCAGCTTTCAACGGGAGGGGGTTGAGCAGTTCTTC. Residues: CASSFQREGVEQFF.

This clonotype came up many times. The chain links TRBV9 to TRBJ2-7; D is possibly TRBD2 (5 bases). V was trimmed by 0 bases and J by 7 bases, leaving 11 bases between them. CDR1 and CDR2 from the germline V gene are SGDLS and YYNGEE. This CDR3 is built from 13 residues. In DNA, the CDR3 is TGTGCCAGCAGCGTAGGAGGTTTAGCGGAGCAGTACTTC. This sequence encodes CASSVGGLAEQYF.

This clonotype came up many times. This chain joins TRBV6-1 and TRBJ2-3; 9 positions agree with TRBD1. Trimming removed 6 bases from V and 2 bases from J; junction bases left unmatched: 9. The CDR3 extends over 16 amino acids. Germline values: CDR1 MNHNS, CDR2 SASEGT. Here the CDR3 DNA reads TGTGCCAGCAGCTACAGACAGGGGGTTAACACAGATACGCAGTATTTT. Amino acids: CASSYRQGVNTDTQYF.

This clonotype has at least ten counts. This chain links TRBV12-3 or TRBV12-4 with TRBJ2-7, with D perhaps matching TRBD1 (6 bases). CDR3 length equals 15 residues. V dropped 0 bases and J dropped 7 bases, with 16 bases sitting between them. The DNA of the CDR3 is TGTGCCAGCAGTTTAGCATTGGACAGCCACGGGGAGCAGTACTTC. Translated, it gives CASSLALDSHGEQYF.

At least ten counts were recorded for this clonotype. The V and J genes are TRBV28 and TRBJ2-1; D is possibly TRBD2 (6 bases). CDR3 length: 13 residues. V lost 6 bases, J lost 6 bases, and 12 bases lay in between. Germline V lookup: CDR1 MDHEN, CDR2 SYDVKM. The CDR3: CASSTGSVNEQFF. CDR3 DNA: TGTGCCAGCAGCACCGGGAGCGTCAATGAGCAGTTCTTC.